The rows below give T cell receptor beta chains drawn from one sample of a study of STAT5B mutations in CD4+ large granular lymphocyte leukemia. Clones were read by immunoSEQ multiplex PCR, and TCRdb kept only the in-frame ones, dropping some. The sample includes more than 30,000 clones, roughly two thirds seen only once; the top ten take roughly 0.43%. Sequenced input: CD4+ T cells from blood buffy coats. These receptors all stem from a human donor in good health. Both conserved end residues are part of each CDR3. The D gene is left open where the match is weak. Only some rows state a clone size, as once, few, many or a class for expanded clones.

>TRBV7-5|TRBJ2-7|NA|few
CARSPGQYF
TGTGCCAGAAGCCCCGGGCAGTACTTC
>TRBV5-1|TRBJ1-4|NA|few
CASSLDGVANEKLFF
TGCGCCAGCAGCTTGGACGGGGTGGCTAATGAAAAACTGTTTTTT
>TRBV14|TRBJ2-3|TRBD2|NA
CASSQRGGWDTQYF
TGTGCCAGCAGCCAGCGGGGGGGCTGGGATACGCAGTATTTT
>TRBV9|TRBJ2-3|NA|NA
CASSVAGITDTQYF
TGTGCCAGCAGCGTAGCGGGGATCACAGATACGCAGTATTTT
>TRBV15|TRBJ1-4|NA|NA
CATSRQPNEKLFF
TGTGCCACCAGCAGACAGCCTAATGAAAAACTGTTTTTT
>TRBV1|TRBJ2-2|NA|NA
CTSSQDGQTNTGELFF
TGCACCAGCAGCCAAGACGGGCAGACGAACACCGGGGAGCTGTTTTTT
>TRBV28|TRBJ1-1|NA|NA
CASQKSTGGGTEAFF
TGTGCCAGCCAAAAATCCACGGGAGGGGGCACTGAAGCTTTCTTT
>TRBV5-4|TRBJ2-1|NA|NA
CARSSDPLNEQFF
TGTGCCAGGTCGTCGGACCCCCTTAATGAGCAGTTCTTC
>TRBV7-2|TRBJ1-2|NA|NA
CASSLSTPGGRSYTF
TGTGCCAGCAGCTTGTCCACCCCGGGTGGTAGGAGCTACACCTTC
>TRBV6-5|TRBJ2-2|NA|NA
CASSYSTGGELFF
TGTGCCAGCAGTTACTCGACTGGCGGGGAGCTGTTTTTT
>TRBV30|TRBJ1-2|NA|NA
CAWSVRSHGYTF
TGTGCCTGGAGTGTTCGGTCCCATGGCTACACCTTC
>TRBV29-1|TRBJ2-2|TRBD1|NA
CSTGTGSTTGELFF
TGCAGCACCGGGACAGGCTCGACCACCGGGGAGCTGTTTTTT
>TRBV18|TRBJ2-3|TRBD2|NA
CASSPPGGVRDTQYF
TGTGCCAGCTCACCACCGGGGGGGGTTCGGGATACGCAGTATTTT
>TRBV5-1|TRBJ2-1|NA|once
CASSLSTRNEQFF
TGCGCCAGCAGCTTATCGACGCGAAATGAGCAGTTCTTC
>TRBV6-6|TRBJ2-4|NA|NA
CASLRGGGQAKNIQYF
TGTGCCAGCTTGAGGGGCGGGGGACAAGCCAAAAACATTCAGTACTTC
>TRBV7-9|TRBJ1-1|NA|NA
CASSQGAGNTEAFF
TGTGCCAGCAGCCAAGGGGCGGGGAACACTGAAGCTTTCTTT
>TRBV10-3|TRBJ2-3|TRBD1|NA
CAISERQGPTDTQYF
TGTGCCATCAGTGAGAGACAGGGGCCCACAGATACGCAGTATTTT
>TRBV5-4|TRBJ2-5|NA|NA
CASSNREGTQYF
TGTGCCAGCAGCAACAGGGAGGGGACCCAGTACTTC
>TRBV2|TRBJ2-5|NA|NA
CASSYGLPWGTQYF
TGTGCCAGCAGTTACGGACTACCTTGGGGGACCCAGTACTTC
>TRBV27|TRBJ1-2|TRBD1|NA
CASSFDRVGGYTF
TGTGCCAGCAGTTTCGACAGGGTCGGGGGCTACACCTTC
>TRBV9|TRBJ2-7|NA|NA
CASSVGHLGNRSYEQYF
TGTGCCAGCAGCGTGGGCCATCTGGGGAACCGCTCCTACGAGCAGTACTTC
>TRBV2|TRBJ2-2|NA|NA
CASSDRWGSGTGELFF
TGTGCCAGCAGTGATCGATGGGGATCGGGCACCGGGGAGCTGTTTTTT
>TRBV6-9|TRBJ2-7|TRBD1|NA
CASSNRQGWEQYF
TGTGCCAGCAGTAACCGACAGGGTTGGGAGCAGTACTTC
>TRBV2|TRBJ2-3|NA|NA
CASSALTRTDTQYF
TGTGCCAGCAGTGCCCTAACACGCACAGATACGCAGTATTTT
>TRBV2|TRBJ1-2|NA|NA
CASSEQGDYGYTF
TGTGCCAGCAGTGAACAGGGTGACTATGGCTACACCTTC
>TRBV30|TRBJ1-5|NA|NA
CAWNRPGGPQHF
TGTGCCTGGAACAGACCGGGGGGGCCCCAGCATTTT
>TRBV13|TRBJ2-6|NA|NA
CASRIGWGSGANVLTF
TGTGCCAGCAGAATAGGCTGGGGTTCAGGGGCCAACGTCCTGACTTTC
>TRBV2|TRBJ1-2|NA|NA
CASISGANYGYTF
TGTGCCAGCATCTCAGGGGCTAACTATGGCTACACCTTC
>TRBV6-1|TRBJ1-3|NA|once
CASSEAPLGGRGNTIYF
TGTGCCAGCAGTGAAGCCCCTTTGGGGGGCCGGGGAAACACCATATATTTT
>TRBV28|TRBJ1-5|TRBD1|once
CASTGGNQPQHF
TGTGCCAGCACAGGGGGTAATCAGCCCCAGCATTTT
>TRBV4-1|TRBJ2-1|NA|NA
CASSQAPVGGSYNEQFF
TGCGCCAGCAGCCAAGCTCCGGTAGGGGGCTCCTACAATGAGCAGTTCTTC
>TRBV6-1|TRBJ1-5|NA|NA
CASSDVTANQPQHF
TGTGCCAGCAGTGATGTGACGGCCAATCAGCCCCAGCATTTT
>TRBV7-2|TRBJ2-7|TRBD1|NA
CASSFPGQGAGRLYEQYF
TGTGCCAGCAGCTTTCCGGGACAGGGAGCAGGCCGGCTATACGAGCAGTACTTC
>TRBV28|TRBJ1-1|TRBD1|once
CASSLDRVITEAFF
TGTGCCAGCAGCTTAGACAGGGTGATCACTGAAGCTTTCTTT
>TRBV6-5|TRBJ1-4|NA|NA
CASSSDGATNEKLFF
TGTGCCAGCAGTTCGGACGGAGCAACTAATGAAAAACTGTTTTTT
>TRBV6-4|TRBJ1-6|NA|NA
CASSEEGVSYNSPLHF
TGTGCCAGCAGTGAGGAAGGGGTCTCCTATAATTCACCCCTCCACTTT
>TRBV2|TRBJ2-3|NA|NA
CASSLQVRTDTQYF
TGTGCCAGCAGCTTACAGGTTCGCACAGATACGCAGTATTTT
>TRBV11-2|TRBJ2-7|NA|NA
CASSLGSGSSYEQYF
TGTGCCAGCAGCTTAGGGTCGGGGAGCTCCTACGAGCAGTACTTC
>TRBV6-5|TRBJ1-1|TRBD1|NA
CASSYGTGGANTEAFF
TGTGCCAGCAGTTACGGGACAGGGGGCGCAAACACTGAAGCTTTCTTT
>TRBV2|TRBJ2-5|TRBD1|NA
CASSQPTGTVETQYF
TGTGCCAGCAGCCAACCGACAGGGACGGTCGAGACCCAGTACTTC
>TRBV6-5|TRBJ2-4|NA|NA
CASSESRGSNIQYF
TGTGCCAGCAGCGAATCAAGGGGCAGTAACATTCAGTACTTC
>TRBV9|TRBJ1-2|TRBD1|NA
CASSVDRADGYTF
TGTGCCAGCAGCGTTGACAGGGCGGATGGCTACACCTTC
>TRBV9|TRBJ2-3|NA|few
CASSVELGTDTQYF
TGTGCCAGCAGCGTAGAGTTAGGCACAGATACGCAGTATTTT
>TRBV7-3|TRBJ2-2|TRBD1|NA
CASSVTGTANTGELFF
TGTGCCAGCAGCGTCACCGGGACAGCGAACACCGGGGAGCTGTTTTTT
>TRBV7-9|TRBJ1-1|NA|once
CASSLPRPTEAFF
TGTGCCAGCAGCTTACCCCGGCCCACTGAAGCTTTCTTT
>TRBV6-1|TRBJ1-2|NA|NA
CASSELTDRSGYTF
TGTGCCAGCAGTGAATTAACTGACAGGTCTGGCTACACCTTC
>TRBV2|TRBJ1-2|NA|NA
CASSVQGGWDGYTF
TGTGCCAGCTCAGTTCAGGGAGGTTGGGATGGCTACACCTTC
>TRBV5-1|TRBJ1-2|NA|few
CASSSGLTVDYGYTF
TGCGCCAGCAGCTCAGGTTTGACAGTCGACTATGGCTACACCTTC